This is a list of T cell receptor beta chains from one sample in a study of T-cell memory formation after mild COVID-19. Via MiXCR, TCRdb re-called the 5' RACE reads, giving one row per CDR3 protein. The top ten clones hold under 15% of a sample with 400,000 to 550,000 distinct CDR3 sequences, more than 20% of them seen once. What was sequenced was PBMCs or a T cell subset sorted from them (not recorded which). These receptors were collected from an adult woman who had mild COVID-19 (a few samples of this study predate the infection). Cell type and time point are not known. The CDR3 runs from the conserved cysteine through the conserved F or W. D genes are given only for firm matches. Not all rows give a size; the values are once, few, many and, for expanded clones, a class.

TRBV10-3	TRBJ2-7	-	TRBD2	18	TGTGCCATCAGTGAGGGGGGACTAGCGGGAGAGGAGTCCTACGAGCAGTACTTC	CAISEGGLAGEESYEQYF
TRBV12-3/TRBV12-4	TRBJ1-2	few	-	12	TGTGCCAGCAGTTTATACAGGGCCGACTACACCTTC	CASSLYRADYTF
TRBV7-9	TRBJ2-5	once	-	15	TGTGCCAGCAGCACCAGACAGACCGCCGGGGAGACCCTGTACTTC	CASSTRQTAGETLYF
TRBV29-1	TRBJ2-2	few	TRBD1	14	TGCAGCATAAGGACAGGGGTGGACACCGGGGAGCTGTTTTTT	CSIRTGVDTGELFF
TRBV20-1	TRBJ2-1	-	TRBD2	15	TGCAGTGCTAGAGGACGCGCGGGGGGGCGCAATGAGCAGTTCTTC	CSARGRAGGRNEQFF
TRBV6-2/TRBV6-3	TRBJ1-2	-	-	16	TGTGCCAGCAGTTGGAGCCACACGGAGAGAGAGTATGGCTACACCTTC	CASSWSHTEREYGYTF
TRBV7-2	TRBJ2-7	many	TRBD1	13	TGTGCCAGCACCGGGACAGGGCGCTACGAGCAGTACTTC	CASTGTGRYEQYF
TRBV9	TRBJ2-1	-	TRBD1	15	TGTGCCAGCAGCGACCGACAGGGACCCTACAATGAGCAGTTCTTC	CASSDRQGPYNEQFF
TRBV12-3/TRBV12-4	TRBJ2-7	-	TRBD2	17	TGTGCCAGCAGTCTAGGGACTAGCGGGTTCCACTCCTACGAGCAGTACTTC	CASSLGTSGFHSYEQYF
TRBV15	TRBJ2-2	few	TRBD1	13	TGTGCCACCAGCAGGACAGGGACCGGGGAGCTGTTTTTT	CATSRTGTGELFF
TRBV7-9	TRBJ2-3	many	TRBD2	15	TGTGCCAGCAGCGTCGGGACTAGCGGCACAGATACGCAGTATTTT	CASSVGTSGTDTQYF
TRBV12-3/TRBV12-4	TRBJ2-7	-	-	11	TGTGCCAGCAGTTTTAAGCACGAGCAGTACTTC	CASSFKHEQYF
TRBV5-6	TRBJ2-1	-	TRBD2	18	TGTGCCAGCAGCCCCGGGCTAGCGGGGGGCCCTCTGTCGAATGAGCAGTTCTTC	CASSPGLAGGPLSNEQFF
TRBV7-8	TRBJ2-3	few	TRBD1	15	TGTGCCAGCAGTTCCGACAGGGGCCACGCAGATACGCAGTATTTT	CASSSDRGHADTQYF
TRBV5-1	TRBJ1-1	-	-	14	TGCGCCAGCAGCTTGGAAATGGGGGACACTGAAGCTTTCTTT	CASSLEMGDTEAFF
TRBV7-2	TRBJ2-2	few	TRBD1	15	TGTGCCAGCAGCCTGGACAGGGGGAAAGCCGGGGAGCTGTTTTTT	CASSLDRGKAGELFF
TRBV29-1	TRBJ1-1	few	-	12	TGCAGGCTGACGAAACTCTACACTGAAGCTTTCTTT	CRLTKLYTEAFF
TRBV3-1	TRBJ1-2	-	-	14	TGTGCCAGCAGCCCGGGCGGGGGGCGCGATGGCTACACCTTC	CASSPGGGRDGYTF
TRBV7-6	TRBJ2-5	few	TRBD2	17	TGTGCCAGCAGCTTAGCGGGGGGACTAGCGGGCGGTGAGACCCAGTACTTC	CASSLAGGLAGGETQYF
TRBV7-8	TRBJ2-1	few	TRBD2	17	TGTGCCAGCAGCTTAGGCGCTAGCGGGAGGGCCGACAATGAGCAGTTCTTC	CASSLGASGRADNEQFF
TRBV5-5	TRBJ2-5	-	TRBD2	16	TGTGCCAGCACCAGGGGGTATAGCGGGGGGCAAGAGACCCAGTACTTC	CASTRGYSGGQETQYF
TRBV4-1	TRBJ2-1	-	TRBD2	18	TGCGCCAGCAGCCAACATCCCTTGCGGGGGGGCCGGCTCTATGAGCAGTTCTTC	CASSQHPLRGGRLYEQFF
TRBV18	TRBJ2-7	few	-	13	TGTGCCAGCTCACCGAGGGCCCTAGCCGAGCAGTACTTC	CASSPRALAEQYF
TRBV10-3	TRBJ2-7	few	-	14	TGTGCCATCAGTGAGAAGGGAGGTCCCTACGAGCAGTACTTC	CAISEKGGPYEQYF